This passage covers 18 T cell receptor beta chains from one sample sequenced in a study of cytomegalovirus exposure and HLA in healthy donors. Primers for the PCR totalled 60 Vbeta and 13 Jbeta. The repertoire was sequenced with immunoSEQ multiplex PCR; TCRdb's copy has only in-frame clones and lacks some. The sample lists fewer than 200,000 clones; over 75% were seen once. Sequences were obtained from PBMCs. These receptors came from a human donor in good health.

V and J are TRBV10-3 and TRBJ2-3; a possible D gene is TRBD2 (5 bases). The V gene lost 7 bases and the J gene lost 0 bases, with 14 bases spanning the gap. The CDR3 is 15 residues long. From germline, CDR1 is ENHRY and CDR2 SYGVKD. The CDR3 loop reads CAIKSGQASTDTQYF. Written as DNA, the CDR3 is TGTGCCATCAAAAGCGGTCAGGCTAGCACAGATACGCAGTATTTT.

Of note for this clone: An end of the junction does not agree with germline; a read error may underlie this. This rearrangement joins TRBV10-3 to TRBJ1-2, with D unresolved. The CDR3 spans 15 residues. Germline CDR1 reads ENHRY; CDR2 reads SYGVKD. The CDR3 DNA reads as TGTGCCACCAGTGAGTCGACGGGATTAAACTATGGCTACACCTTC. This encodes CATSESTGLNYGYTF.

CDR3 in DNA: TGCGCCAGCAGCTTGAACAGGGAGGGAACTGAAGCTTTCTTT. It encodes CASSLNREGTEAFF. V and J are TRBV5-1 and TRBJ1-1, with D maybe TRBD1 (6 bases). Germline CDR1 reads SGHRS; CDR2 reads YFSETQ. V lost 1 base, J lost 5 bases, and 12 bases lay in between. This CDR3 comprises 14 residues.

V gene TRBV7-2 combines with J gene TRBJ1-2; 10 bases match TRBD1. The V gene's germline CDR1 is SGHTA and CDR2 FQGNSA. This CDR3 spans 13 amino acids. The ends lost 1 base at V and 7 bases at J; junction bases unmatched: 0. Written as DNA, the CDR3 is TGTGCCAGCAGCTTAGGACAGGGGGCTGGCTACACCTTC. This sequence encodes CASSLGQGAGYTF. Full variable domain (remainder filled in from reference TRBV7-2 and TRBJ1-2): GAGVSQSPSNKVTEKGKDVELRCDPISGHTALYWYRQSLGQGLEFLIYFQGNSAPDKSGLPSDRFSAERTGGSVSTLTIQRTQQEDSAVYLCASSLGQGAGYTFGSGTRLTVV.

The V gene is TRBV6-5, the J gene TRBJ1-3; D might be TRBD1 (6 bases). V was pared by 6 bases and J by 6 bases, with 15 bases between. This CDR3 spans 14 amino acids. Looked up from germline, CDR1 is MNHEY and CDR2 is SVGAGI. The CDR3 region has the DNA TGTGCCAGCAGAACAGGGTCCGGTGAAAACACCATATATTTT. Translating it yields CASRTGSGENTIYF.

This chain joins TRBV6-5 and TRBJ2-3; D remains ambiguous. Trimming left V 5 bases short and J 2 bases short, with 14 bases between. CDR1 is MNHEY and CDR2 is SVGAGI in the germline V gene. CDR3 length: 15 residues. The CDR3 DNA reads as TGTGCCAGCAGTGCAACCGCTACCTTCACAGATACGCAGTATTTT. Residues: CASSATATFTDTQYF.

The chain uses TRBV6-5 and TRBJ2-2, with a weak D call TRBD1 (6 bases). Between the trimmed V and J ends, which lost 9 bases and 1 base, there was a span of 12 bases. CDR1 MNHEY and CDR2 SVGAGI come from the germline V gene. CDR3 size: 14 residues. CDR3 DNA sequence: TGTGCCAGTACTCAAGGGGGGAACACCGGGGAGCTGTTTTTT. Translating gives CASTQGGNTGELFF.

V and J are TRBV19 and TRBJ2-1; TRBD2 aligns across 11 bases. Looked up from germline, CDR1 is LNHDA and CDR2 is SQIVND (reference sequence). This CDR3 has 16 residues. Germline trimming cut 4 bases from V and 5 bases from J; bases unmatched to any gene: 7. Written as DNA, the CDR3 is TGTGCCAGTAGTAGGACTAGCGGGTCACGGGACAATGAGCAGTTCTTC. Translated: CASSRTSGSRDNEQFF.

The chain carries TRBV9 and TRBJ2-1, with a possible D match to TRBD2 (6 bases). The CDR3 runs to 14 residues. V gave up 0 bases and J gave up 7 bases, with 11 bases separating them. Germline V gene sequence: CDR1 SGDLS, CDR2 YYNGEE. The DNA for the CDR3 is TGTGCCAGCAGCGTAGTACCAGGGAGGAATGAGCAGTTCTTC. It codes for CASSVVPGRNEQFF.

In DNA, the CDR3 is TGTGCCAGCAGCCACAGGGTTTCTGGGGCCAACGTCCTGACTTTC. The encoded protein is CASSHRVSGANVLTF. The V gene is TRBV7-6, the J gene TRBJ2-6, with a weak D call TRBD1 (6 bases). Germline CDR1 and CDR2: SGHVS and FNYEAQ. V lost 5 bases to trimming and J lost 1 base, with 9 bases between them. The length of the CDR3 is 15 residues.

This clone was found once. The chain joins TRBV6-1 to TRBJ2-2; 8 bases fit TRBD1. Per germline, CDR1 MNHNS and CDR2 SASEGT. CDR3 length: 15 amino acids. The trim removed 4 bases at V and 0 bases at J, leaving 1 base unmatched. CDR3 nucleotides: TGTGCCAGCAGTGCGGACAGGGCGAACACCGGGGAGCTGTTTTTT. Translating it yields CASSADRANTGELFF.

This clone appeared once. The chain employs TRBV6-5 and TRBJ2-3; TRBD2 matches at 7 bases. The CDR3 has 16 amino acids. With V trimmed by 4 bases and J by 2 bases, 9 bases remained unmatched. CDR1 and CDR2 from the germline V gene are MNHEY and SVGAGI. The CDR3, as DNA: TGTGCCAGCAGTTTGCATTCGCGGGGGACCACAGATACGCAGTATTTT. Translating it yields CASSLHSRGTTDTQYF.

This rearrangement joins TRBV4-3 to TRBJ2-1; 7 nucleotides align to TRBD1. CDR3 size: 14 residues. CDR1 is LGHNA, CDR2 YSLEER, per germline. With V trimmed by 3 bases and J by 7 bases, 6 bases remained unmatched. The CDR3 DNA reads TGCGCCAGCAGCCACTTAGTACAGGGGAATGAGCAGTTCTTC. Protein product: CASSHLVQGNEQFF.

CDR3 DNA sequence: TGTGCCAGCAGCTTACTCGGGGGGCAGGGAGCTAATGAAAAACTGTTTTTT. It is translated as CASSLLGGQGANEKLFF. J is TRBJ1-4 and V is TRBV11-2; D may be TRBD1 (6 bases). There are 17 residues in the CDR3. Trimming stripped 2 bases from V and 3 bases from J, with 16 bases between. CDR1 SGHAT and CDR2 FQNNGV come from the germline V gene. Together with reference TRBV11-2 and TRBJ1-4, the CDR3 gives the full variable domain: EAGVAQSPRYKIIEKRQSVAFWCNPISGHATLYWYQQILGQGPKLLIQFQNNGVVDDSQLPKDRFSAERLKGVDSTLKIQPAKLEDSAVYLCASSLLGGQGANEKLFFGSGTQLSVL.

This rearrangement joins TRBV4-1 to TRBJ2-7, with D possibly TRBD1 on 6 matching bases. Looked up from germline, CDR1 is MGHRA and CDR2 is YSYEKL. The ends were cut back, 0 bases at V and 0 bases at J, with 15 bases in the middle. CDR3 length: 17 residues. CDR3 in amino acids: CASSQDETGRSSYEQYF. The CDR3, as DNA: TGCGCCAGCAGCCAAGATGAAACAGGGAGAAGCTCCTACGAGCAGTACTTC.

On this clone itself: The conserved final phenylalanine or tryptophan is absent from the CDR3, which likely points to a read error. The chain joins TRBV6-6 to TRBJ1-6; maybe TRBD1 (6 bases). The CDR3 loop spans 14 amino acids. Trimming shortened V by 0 bases and J by 9 bases, and 9 bases separated the two germline ends. The germline CDR1 and CDR2 sequences are MNHNY and SVGAGI (reference sequence). CDR3 DNA: TGTGCCAGCAGTTACTCGGGACATACTTCACCCCTCCACCTT. Protein: CASSYSGHTSPLHL.

DNA of the CDR3: TGTTTAGGACTAGCGGGGGGGAACTCCTACGAGCAGTACTTC. Amino acid sequence: CLGLAGGNSYEQYF. V and J are TRBV30 and TRBJ2-7; TRBD2 agrees at 15 bases. CDR1 GTSNPN and CDR2 SVGIG come from the germline V gene (reference sequence). This CDR3 spans 14 amino acids. Using reference TRBV30 and TRBJ2-7 for the parts outside the CDR3, the full variable domain is SQTIHQWPATLVQPVGSPLSLECTVEGTSNPNLYWYRQAAGRGLQLLFYSVGIGQISSEVPQNLSASRPQDRQFILSSKKLLLSDSGFYLCLGLAGGNSYEQYFGPGTRLTVT.

The CDR3 sequence is CASSLGGGPQETQYF. In DNA form, the CDR3 reads TGTGCCAGCAGCTTGGGCGGGGGGCCCCAAGAGACCCAGTACTTC. This chain connects TRBV5-4 to TRBJ2-5; the match to TRBD2 covers 8 bases. There are 15 residues in the CDR3. V gave up 0 bases and J gave up 1 base; unmatched junction bases: 2. Germline V CDR1 and CDR2: SGHNT, YYREEE (reference sequence).